Listed here are 21 T cell receptor beta chains from one sample, sequenced in a study of CD8 T cells in Susac syndrome. It was with random hexamers that 0.5 to 1 ug RNA was reverse transcribed. From the immunoSEQ multiplex PCR reads, TCRdb called clonotypes with MiXCR, one entry per CDR3 protein. Among fewer than 150,000 distinct CDR3 sequences listed, around 93% were seen once. Material for sequencing was CD8+ T cells from PBMCs. The receptors shown here come from a human donor with Susac syndrome.

The genes are TRBV9 and TRBJ2-2; D gene ambiguous. This CDR3 has 14 residues. CDR1 and CDR2 (germline): SGDLS, YYNGEE. With 6 bases removed from V and 4 bases from J, the gap between germline ends came to 13 bases. CDR3 sequence: CASNPFSSTGELFF. The DNA for the CDR3 is TGTGCCAGCAACCCTTTCTCGAGCACCGGGGAGCTGTTTTTT.

The chain combines TRBV11-2 with TRBJ2-1, with 7 bases aligning to TRBD1. The CDR3 totals 13 residues. CDR1 is SGHAT and CDR2 is FQNNGV in the germline V gene. The J segment lost 5 bases and the V segment lost 3 bases, leaving 1 base of the junction unmatched. The CDR3 sequence is CASSFGTDNEQFF. The CDR3 nucleotides read TGTGCCAGCAGCTTCGGGACAGACAATGAGCAGTTCTTC.

The chain couples TRBV3-1 to TRBJ1-5; unclear D gene. The CDR3 extends over 15 amino acids. Trimming removed 0 bases at V and 5 bases at J, with 11 bases between. CDR1 is LGHDT, CDR2 YNNKEL, per germline (reference sequence). CDR3 nucleotides: TGTGCCAGCAGCCAAGATGCGGGTGCCGATCAGCCCCAGCATTTT. Residues: CASSQDAGADQPQHF.

This chain connects TRBV30 to TRBJ2-4; D tentatively reads TRBD1 or TRBD2 (6 bases each). CDR1 and CDR2 (germline): GTSNPN, SVGIG (reference sequence). This CDR3 spans 17 amino acids. Trimming left V 2 bases short and J 4 bases short, with 21 bases between. The CDR3 spells CAWSTGFLGGQKNIQYF. CDR3 nucleotides: TGTGCCTGGAGTACAGGGTTTTTGGGAGGCCAGAAAAACATTCAGTACTTC.

V gene TRBV5-6 combines with J gene TRBJ1-1, with D possibly matching TRBD1 (6 bases). Trimming cost V 4 bases and J 4 bases, with 14 bases left between them. Germline V gives CDR1 SGHDT, CDR2 YYEEEE. This CDR3 region has 14 residues. CDR3 sequence: CASSLGGPSTEAFF. For the CDR3, the DNA is TGTGCCAGCAGCCTAGGGGGGCCGAGCACTGAAGCTTTCTTT.

V is TRBV20-1 and J is TRBJ2-5, with 10 bases that match TRBD2. The CDR3 contains 15 residues. V lost 5 bases, J lost 3 bases, and 9 bases stayed unmatched. Germline CDR1 is DFQATT and CDR2 is SNEGSKA (reference sequence). CDR3 DNA sequence: TGCAGTGCTTTTACAGATCTAGCGGGAGAAGAGACCCAGTACTTC. This gives the protein CSAFTDLAGEETQYF.

This chain links TRBV5-1 with TRBJ2-7; D is unclear. The CDR3 runs 12 residues. Germline V gene sequence: CDR1 SGHRS, CDR2 YFSETQ. The V gene lost 0 bases and the J gene lost 5 bases, with 6 bases spanning the gap. CDR3 sequence reads: CASSLASNEQYF. CDR3 DNA: TGCGCCAGCAGCTTGGCCAGCAACGAGCAGTACTTC.

V usage is TRBV15 and J usage is TRBJ2-5; 11 bases are shared with TRBD2. After removal of 5 bases from V and 3 bases from J, the junction contained 17 bases not matched to a gene. This CDR3 region has 19 residues. Germline values: CDR1 LNHNV, CDR2 YYDKDF (reference sequence). CDR3 residues: CATSDPPGLAAQGEETQYF. The CDR3 nucleotides are TGTGCCACCAGCGATCCTCCGGGACTAGCGGCCCAAGGGGAAGAGACCCAGTACTTC.

The CDR3, as DNA: TGTGCCAGTACCCCGGGGGTAGCGGGAGTAAATGAGCAGTTCTTC. Its protein is CASTPGVAGVNEQFF. The genes are TRBV19 and TRBJ2-1; 9 bases align to TRBD2. The CDR3 has 15 residues. CDR1 is LNHDA, CDR2 SQIVND, per germline (reference sequence). V was pared by 7 bases and J by 7 bases, with 11 bases of the junction left unmatched.

The rearrangement links TRBV20-1 to TRBJ2-7; maybe TRBD1 (6 bases). V lost 5 bases to trimming and J lost 2 bases, with 19 bases between them. The germline V gene has CDR1 DFQATT and CDR2 SNEGSKA (reference sequence). This CDR3 is built from 15 residues. The DNA of the CDR3 is TGCAGTGCTGGAAGCCCACAGGGATTAACCTACGAGCAGTACTTC. Translating gives CSAGSPQGLTYEQYF.

The chain carries TRBV20-1 and TRBJ1-2, with TRBD1 identical over 8 bases. The junction had 7 bases not matched to a gene; V was cut back by 5 bases and J by 8 bases. In germline, CDR1 is DFQATT, CDR2 SNEGSKA (reference sequence). CDR3 length: 12 residues. CDR3 nucleotides: TGCAGTGCTGACACAGGGGGGCGAGGCTACACCTTC. Translating gives CSADTGGRGYTF.

The gene calls are TRBV24-1 and TRBJ2-1, with D uncertain. Germline CDR1 is KGHDR and CDR2 is SFDVKD. V dropped 2 bases and J dropped 7 bases, with 2 bases sitting between them. The CDR3 length is 11 residues. CDR3 bases: TGTGCCACCAGTGATTGGAATGAGCAGTTCTTC. Translation: CATSDWNEQFF.

The chain joins TRBV4-2 to TRBJ2-7; D ambiguous. CDR1 is LGHNA, CDR2 YNFKEQ, per germline. Deletions cut 3 bases from V and 5 bases from J, with 8 bases between. This CDR3 comprises 12 residues. The CDR3 loop reads CASSQDLDEQYF. The DNA for the CDR3 is TGTGCCAGCAGCCAGGACCTGGACGAGCAGTACTTC.

V and J are TRBV4-1 and TRBJ1-3, with D uncertain. CDR3 length equals 13 residues. V was shortened by 4 bases and J by 6 bases, with 10 bases between the two germline ends. The germline V gene has CDR1 MGHRA and CDR2 YSYEKL. This CDR3 reads CASSRSVENTIYF. The CDR3 nucleotides read TGCGCCAGCAGCCGCTCCGTGGAAAACACCATATATTTT.

The V call is TRBV5-1, the J call TRBJ2-7, with no clear D. The CDR3 loop spans 17 amino acids. Germline assignment: CDR1 SGHRS and CDR2 YFSETQ. Trimming left V 1 base short and J 0 bases short, with 17 bases between. This chain's CDR3 is CASSLSPSDMGSYEQYF. CDR3 sequence (DNA): TGCGCCAGCAGCTTGAGCCCCAGCGACATGGGCTCCTACGAGCAGTACTTC. Complete variable domain (other parts from reference TRBV5-1 and TRBJ2-7): KAGVTQTPRYLIKTRGQQVTLSCSPISGHRSVSWYQQTPGQGLQFLFEYFSETQRNKGNFPGRFSGRQFSNSRSEMNVSTLELGDSALYLCASSLSPSDMGSYEQYFGPGTRLTVT.

The rearrangement joins TRBV19 to TRBJ2-1, with 12 bases fitting TRBD2. This CDR3 contains 16 residues. Germline V gene data show CDR1 as LNHDA and CDR2 as SQIVND (reference sequence). Losses at the gene ends were 3 bases for V and 2 bases for J; bases not matched to a gene: 2. In DNA, the CDR3 is TGTGCCAGTAGTATGACTAGCGGGAGTACCTACAATGAGCAGTTCTTC. Translation: CASSMTSGSTYNEQFF.

The V call is TRBV9, the J call TRBJ1-2, with D possibly TRBD1 on 5 matching bases. The CDR3 totals 14 residues. Germline-derived CDR1 and CDR2 are SGDLS and YYNGEE. Trimming left V 4 bases short and J 8 bases short, with 18 bases between. As DNA, the CDR3 is TGTGCCAGCAGCCCCACCGTGGGGGGGGAAGGCTACACCTTC. It yields the protein CASSPTVGGEGYTF.

The genes are TRBV6-4 and TRBJ2-1; D is ambiguous. Germline V gene lookup returns CDR1 MRHNA and CDR2 SNTAGT. V was cut by 5 bases and J by 5 bases, with 10 bases left in between. The CDR3 sequence is 13 residues long. CDR3 DNA sequence: TGTGCCAGCAGTCCATCCCAACACAATGAGCAGTTCTTC. Translating it yields CASSPSQHNEQFF.

The V call is TRBV18, the J call TRBJ1-4; no firm D call. The CDR3 length is 15 residues. V dropped 2 bases and J dropped 7 bases, with 14 bases sitting between them. Germline CDR1 KGHSH, CDR2 LQKENI. CDR3 region: CASSPEAGRGEKLFF. The CDR3 DNA sequence: TGTGCCAGCTCACCAGAAGCTGGCAGAGGTGAAAAACTGTTTTTT.

The gene calls are TRBV7-9 and TRBJ2-1; 8 nucleotides agree with TRBD2. Germline-derived CDR1 and CDR2 are SEHNR and FQNEAQ (reference sequence). The CDR3 has 19 residues. V was pared by 4 bases and J by 1 base, with 15 bases of the junction left unmatched. In DNA, the CDR3 is TGTGCCAGCAGCTCTAGTTTGGCGGGAGGATCGTTATCCTACAATGAGCAGTTCTTC. It is translated as CASSSSLAGGSLSYNEQFF. Full variable domain (missing parts from reference TRBV7-9 and TRBJ2-1): DTGVSQNPRHKITKRGQNVTFRCDPISEHNRLYWYRQTLGQGPEFLTYFQNEAQLEKSRLLSDRFSAERPKGSFSTLEIQRTEQGDSAMYLCASSSSLAGGSLSYNEQFFGPGTRLTVL.

This clonotype was counted a single time. The J gene is TRBJ2-1, the V gene TRBV24-1; D is unclear. The CDR3 covers 15 residues. CDR1 and CDR2 from the germline V gene are KGHDR and SFDVKD. V gave up 9 bases and J gave up 4 bases, with 18 bases separating them. CDR3 protein: CATDHEFGPYNEQFF. In DNA, the CDR3 is TGTGCCACCGATCATGAGTTCGGACCATACAATGAGCAGTTCTTC.